The entry below gives a single TCR beta chain sequence along with its context. This sample is drawn from a study of shared clonotypes between healthy human individuals. Naive CD8 cells comprised CD45RO-negative, CCR7-positively selected cells, excluding terminally differentiated effector memory CD45RA+ cells. The CDR3 spans 16 residues. J lost 2 bases, V lost 5 bases, and 4 bases had no gene match. Germline V gives CDR1 SNHLY, CDR2 FYNNEI. Researchers ran the assay at a deep level. Genomic DNA (from each subset) was split evenly across several immunoSEQ plates. Using immunoSEQ multiplex PCR, the repertoire was profiled, and TCRdb retains in-frame clones only, with some absent. The sample includes over 2,000,000 clones, 90% to 95% seen only once; the top ten take around 1.7%.

Sequences were obtained from naive CD8+ T cells from PBMCs. The TCR comes from a man aged 18 to 29 in good health. Some clones in this sample may be carry-over from other donors' samples. This sequence joins TRBV2 and TRBJ2-1; 12 bases line up with TRBD2. The CDR3 here is CASSPSSGRAYNEQFF. CDR3 coding DNA: TGTGCCAGCAGTCCCTCTAGCGGGAGGGCCTACAATGAGCAGTTCTTC.